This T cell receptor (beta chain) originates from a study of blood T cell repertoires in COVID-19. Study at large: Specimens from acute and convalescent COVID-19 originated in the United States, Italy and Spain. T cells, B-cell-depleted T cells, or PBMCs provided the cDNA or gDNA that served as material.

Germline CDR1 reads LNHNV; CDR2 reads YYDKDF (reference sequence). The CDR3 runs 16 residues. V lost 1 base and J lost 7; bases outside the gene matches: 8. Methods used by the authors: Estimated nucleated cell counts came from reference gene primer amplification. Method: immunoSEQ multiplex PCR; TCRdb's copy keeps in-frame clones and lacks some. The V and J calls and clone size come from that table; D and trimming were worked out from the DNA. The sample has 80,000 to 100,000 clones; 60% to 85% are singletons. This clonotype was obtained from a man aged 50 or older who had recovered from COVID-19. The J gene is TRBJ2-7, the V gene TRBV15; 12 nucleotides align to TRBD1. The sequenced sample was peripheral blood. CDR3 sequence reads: CATSRVRGQGAQEQYF. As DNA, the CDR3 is TGTGCCACCAGCAGAGTTAGGGGACAGGGGGCGCAGGAGCAGTACTTC.